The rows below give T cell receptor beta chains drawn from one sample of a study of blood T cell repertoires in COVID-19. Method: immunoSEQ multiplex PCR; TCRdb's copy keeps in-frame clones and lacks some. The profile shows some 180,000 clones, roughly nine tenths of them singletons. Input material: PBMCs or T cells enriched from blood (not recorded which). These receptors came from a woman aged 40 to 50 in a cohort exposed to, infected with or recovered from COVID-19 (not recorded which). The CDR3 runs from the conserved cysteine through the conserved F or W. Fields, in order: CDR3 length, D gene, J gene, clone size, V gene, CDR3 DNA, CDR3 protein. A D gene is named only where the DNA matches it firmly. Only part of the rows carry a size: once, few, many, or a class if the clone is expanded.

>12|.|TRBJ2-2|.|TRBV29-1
TGCAGCGCATCGCGGGACCCCGGGGAGCTGTTTTTT
CSASRDPGELFF
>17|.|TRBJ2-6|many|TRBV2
TGTGCCAGCAGTGAAGCGAAGACAGGCTCTGGGGCCAACGTCCTGACTTTC
CASSEAKTGSGANVLTF
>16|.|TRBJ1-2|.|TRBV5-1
TGCGCCAGCAGCCGAGCAACGCTCACCCGTAACTATGGCTACACCTTC
CASSRATLTRNYGYTF
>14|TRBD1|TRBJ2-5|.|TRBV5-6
TGTGCCAGCAGCTTCGGGACAGGGCGGGAGACCCAGTACTTC
CASSFGTGRETQYF
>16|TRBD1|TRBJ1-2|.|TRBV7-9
TGTGCCAGCAGCCAACAGACAGGGGAGATTACCCATGGCTACACCTTC
CASSQQTGEITHGYTF
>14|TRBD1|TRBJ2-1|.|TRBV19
TGTGCCAGTAGTTGGACAGGGGAGGTCAATGAGCAGTTCTTC
CASSWTGEVNEQFF
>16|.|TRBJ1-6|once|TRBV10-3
TGTGCCATCAGTGTGGCCCCAGGTGGCCAGGGTTCACCCCTCCACTTT
CAISVAPGGQGSPLHF
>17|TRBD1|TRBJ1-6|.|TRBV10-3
TGTGCCATCAGTGAGTCGGGGACAGCGTCCTATAATTCACCCCTCCACTTT
CAISESGTASYNSPLHF
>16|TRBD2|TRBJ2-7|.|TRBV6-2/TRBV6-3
TGTGCCAGCAGTTACTCCCTCCTAGCGGGAGACTACGAGCAGTACTTC
CASSYSLLAGDYEQYF
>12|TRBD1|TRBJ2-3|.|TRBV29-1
TGCAGCGTAGAGACAGGGGCAGATACGCAGTATTTT
CSVETGADTQYF
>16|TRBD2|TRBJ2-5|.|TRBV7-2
TGTGCCAGCAGCTTAGACCCCCCGCGGGAGTTAGAGACCCAGTACTTC
CASSLDPPRELETQYF
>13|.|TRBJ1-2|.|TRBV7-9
TGTGCCAGCAGCTTAGAGGGGGGGTATGGCTACACCTTC
CASSLEGGYGYTF
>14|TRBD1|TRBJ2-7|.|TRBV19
TGTGCCAGTACCCCGGGACAGGGTTCCGGCGAGCAGTACTTC
CASTPGQGSGEQYF
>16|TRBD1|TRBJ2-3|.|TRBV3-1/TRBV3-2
TGTGCCAGCAGCCATGTGACAGGGGGCTTGGGAGATACGCAGTATTTT
CASSHVTGGLGDTQYF
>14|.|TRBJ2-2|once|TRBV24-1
TGTGCCACCAGTGATTCAGGGTACACCGGGGAGCTGTTTTTT
CATSDSGYTGELFF
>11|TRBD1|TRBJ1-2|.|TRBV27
TGTGCCACCGGGACAGGGTGGGGCTACACCTTC
CATGTGWGYTF
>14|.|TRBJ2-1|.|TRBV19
TGTGCCAGTAGTATCAGCGCAGGGATCAGTGAGCAGTTCTTC
CASSISAGISEQFF
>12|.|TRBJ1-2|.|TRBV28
TGTGCCAGCAGGACCGGGTCAAATGGCTACACCTTC
CASRTGSNGYTF
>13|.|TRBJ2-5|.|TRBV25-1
TGTGCCAGCAGTCGCGGGCTTCAAGAGACCCAGTACTTC
CASSRGLQETQYF
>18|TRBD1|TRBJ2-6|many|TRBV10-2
TGCGCCAGCAGTCGGACAGGGGGCGCGTCGGCTGGGGCCAACGTCCTGACTTTC
CASSRTGGASAGANVLTF
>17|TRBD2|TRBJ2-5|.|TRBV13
TGTGCCAGCAGCCCCCCGAGACCGCGGGAGGAAATAGAGACCCAGTACTTC
CASSPPRPREEIETQYF
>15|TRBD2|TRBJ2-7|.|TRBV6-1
TGTGCCAGCAGTGACACCGGGACTGGGGGGGACGAGCAGTACTTC
CASSDTGTGGDEQYF
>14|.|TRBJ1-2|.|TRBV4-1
TGCGCCAGCAGCCAAGGTCGGTCTCCGGATGGCTACACCTTC
CASSQGRSPDGYTF
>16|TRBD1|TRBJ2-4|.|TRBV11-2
TGTGCCAGCAGCTTAGGGGCCGGGACAGGAGAAAACATTCAGTACTTC
CASSLGAGTGENIQYF
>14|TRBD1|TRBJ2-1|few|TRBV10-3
TGTGCCACCATCGGGACAGGAAACTACAATGAGCAGTTCTTC
CATIGTGNYNEQFF
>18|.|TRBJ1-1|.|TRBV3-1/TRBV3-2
TGTGCCAGCAGCCAAGATATGGGCAGGAAAAAGGAAAACACTGAAGCTTTCTTT
CASSQDMGRKKENTEAFF
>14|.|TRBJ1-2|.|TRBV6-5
TGTGCCAGCAGTTCGATTGACAGTGCCTATGGCTACACCTTC
CASSSIDSAYGYTF
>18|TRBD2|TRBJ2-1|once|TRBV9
TGTGCCAGCAGCCCCTGGACTAGCGGGGGCACCTCCTACAATGAGCAGTTCTTC
CASSPWTSGGTSYNEQFF
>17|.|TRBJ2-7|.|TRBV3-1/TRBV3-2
TGTGCCAGCAGCCAAGAAGGCAGGGGCTCCCGACCCTACGAGCAGTACTTC
CASSQEGRGSRPYEQYF
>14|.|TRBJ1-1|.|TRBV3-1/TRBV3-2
TGTGCCAGCAGCCAGTATACTTTGAGCACTGAAGCTTTCTTT
CASSQYTLSTEAFF
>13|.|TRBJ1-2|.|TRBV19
TGTGCCAGTACCGGGTGGTTCGGCTATGGCTACACCTTC
CASTGWFGYGYTF
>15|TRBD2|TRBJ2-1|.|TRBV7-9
TGTGCCAGCAGCTTTTTTGGGACTAGCCACAATGAGCAGTTCTTC
CASSFFGTSHNEQFF
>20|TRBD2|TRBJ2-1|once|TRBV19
TGTGCCAGTAGTTACAGACTAGCGGGAGAGCGGTGGGGCTCCTACAATGAGCAGTTCTTC
CASSYRLAGERWGSYNEQFF
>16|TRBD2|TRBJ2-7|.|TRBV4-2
TGTGCCAGCAGCCAAGGACTAGCGGGAAGATACTACGAGCAGTACTTC
CASSQGLAGRYYEQYF
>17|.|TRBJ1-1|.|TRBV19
TGTGCCAGTAGTCTAGCCCAGGGCTTCTTCATGAACACTGAAGCTTTCTTT
CASSLAQGFFMNTEAFF
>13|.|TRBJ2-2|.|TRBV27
TGTGCCAGCAGATCGGGACTTTCCGGGGAGCTGTTTTTT
CASRSGLSGELFF
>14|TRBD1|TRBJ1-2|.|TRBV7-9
TGTGCCAGCAGCCCACCCGGGACAGGCCATGGCTACACCTTC
CASSPPGTGHGYTF
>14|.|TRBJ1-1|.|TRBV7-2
TGTGCCAGCAGCCCCCAGGCGCACCACACTGAAGCTTTCTTT
CASSPQAHHTEAFF
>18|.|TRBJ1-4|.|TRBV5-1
TGCGCCAGCAGCTTGACCTCAGGGGCCGCGGGCACTAATGAAAAACTGTTTTTT
CASSLTSGAAGTNEKLFF
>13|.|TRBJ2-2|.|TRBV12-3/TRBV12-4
TGTGCCAGCAGTCAGGGGTACGCCGGGGAGCTGTTTTTT
CASSQGYAGELFF
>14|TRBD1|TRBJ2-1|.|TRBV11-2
TGTGCCAGCAGCCCTCTTCCCAGGGGGAATGAGCAGTTCTTC
CASSPLPRGNEQFF
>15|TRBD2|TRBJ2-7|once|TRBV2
TGTGCCAGCAGTGACTTGGGGACTAGCGACGAAGAGCAGTACTTC
CASSDLGTSDEEQYF
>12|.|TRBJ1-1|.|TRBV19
TGTGCCAGTAGTATATCAGGGGCTGAAGCTTTCTTT
CASSISGAEAFF
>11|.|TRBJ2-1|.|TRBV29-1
TGCAGCGTTGAAGATACCGGTGAGCAGTTCTTC
CSVEDTGEQFF
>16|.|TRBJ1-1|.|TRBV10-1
TGCGCCAGCAGTGAGTCGTCGCCTTGGCAGAACACTGAAGCTTTCTTT
CASSESSPWQNTEAFF
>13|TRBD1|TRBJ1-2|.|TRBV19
TGTGCCAGTAGCCGGGACAGGGACTATGGCTACACCTTC
CASSRDRDYGYTF
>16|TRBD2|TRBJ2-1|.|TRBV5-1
TGCGCCAGCAGCTTGGCCGGGACTAGCGGGGGGGCCAGTCAGTTCTTC
CASSLAGTSGGASQFF
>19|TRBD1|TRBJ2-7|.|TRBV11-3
TGTGCCAGCAGCTCCCGGCCGGGACAGGGCCCGGCACCCGCCTACGAGCAGTACTTC
CASSSRPGQGPAPAYEQYF
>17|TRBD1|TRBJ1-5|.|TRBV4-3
TGCGCCAGCAGCCAGATCAGGGGACAGGGATCTAATCAGCCCCAGCATTTT
CASSQIRGQGSNQPQHF
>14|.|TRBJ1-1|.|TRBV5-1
TGCGCCAGCAGCTTGGGACAGGAGGCCGAAGGAGCTTTCTTT
CASSLGQEAEGAFF
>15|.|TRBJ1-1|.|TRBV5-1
TGCGCCAGCAGCTCGGTTGGGAGGGGGGGACCTGAAGCTTTCTTT
CASSSVGRGGPEAFF
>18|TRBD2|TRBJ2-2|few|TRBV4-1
TGCGCCAGCAGCCAAGAAATTAGCGGGGCCGCGAACACCGGGGAGCTGTTTTTT
CASSQEISGAANTGELFF
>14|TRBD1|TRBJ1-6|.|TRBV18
TGTGCCAGCTCACTCGGACAGGGTGGATCACCCCTCCACTTT
CASSLGQGGSPLHF